This TCR beta chain emerged from a study of blood T cell repertoires in COVID-19. Turning to the study itself: Spain, Italy and the United States supplied samples that represented acute and convalescent COVID-19. The analysed material was cDNA or gDNA that came from T cells, B-cell-depleted T cells, or PBMCs.

The J segment lost 7 bases and the V segment lost 6 bases, leaving 9 bases of the junction unmatched. Germline V CDR1 and CDR2: SNHLY, FYNNEI. CDR3 length equals 14 residues. Original processing notes: Using reference gene primer amplification, nucleated cell counts were estimated. The table came from immunoSEQ multiplex PCR; TCRdb's copy has only in-frame clones and leaves some out. D and trimming come from the DNA, and the V and J calls and clone size come from that table. The sample holds 180,000 or so clones; around 90% are singletons and the top ten take 0.62%. The sample was peripheral blood. This TCR was recovered from a man aged 50-59 years with acute or convalescent COVID-19. V usage is TRBV2 and J usage is TRBJ1-2; 9 bases line up with TRBD1. This CDR3 reads CASSGGQGVPGYTF. CDR3 nucleotide sequence: TGTGCCAGCAGCGGGGGACAGGGCGTACCTGGCTACACCTTC. Full variable domain (outside the CDR3, taken from reference TRBV2 and TRBJ1-2): EPEVTQTPSHQVTQMGQEVILRCVPISNHLYFYWYRQILGQKVEFLVSFYNNEISEKSEIFDDQFSVERPDGSNFTLKIRSTKLEDSAMYFCASSGGQGVPGYTFGSGTRLTVV.